The rows below give T cell receptor beta chains drawn from one sample of a study of Ad26.COV2.S vaccination and SARS-CoV-2 variants. The data were produced by immunoSEQ multiplex PCR, yet TCRdb's version contains in-frame clones alone and is incomplete. The sample records fewer than 800,000 clones, approximately 88% being singletons. The specimen comprised peripheral blood, sampled in a trial of Ad26.COV2.S vaccine versus placebo. Receptor source: a person aged 18-65 years who received the Ad26.COV2.S COVID-19 vaccine or a placebo. Each CDR3 is given with its conserved first and last residue. The D gene is left open where the match is weak. The listing skips clone size in some rows; elsewhere it reads once, few, many or a size class.

TRBJ2-7	-	TRBV5-6	TRBD2	CASRPLAGGIYEQYF	TGTGCCAGCAGACCCTTAGCGGGCGGAATCTACGAGCAGTACTTC
TRBJ1-1	-	TRBV4-2	-	CASKEQGTEAFF	TGTGCCAGCAAAGAACAGGGAACTGAAGCTTTCTTT
TRBJ2-7	-	TRBV27	TRBD1	CASSSGTGGSYEQYF	TGTGCCAGCAGTTCCGGGACAGGGGGCTCCTACGAGCAGTACTTC
TRBJ2-1	-	TRBV11-2	-	CASSFGAAGNEQFF	TGTGCCAGCAGCTTCGGAGCCGCGGGGAATGAGCAGTTCTTC
TRBJ2-2	-	TRBV9	TRBD2	CASSVGPGLAGVTGELFF	TGTGCCAGCAGCGTAGGCCCCGGACTAGCGGGAGTCACCGGGGAGCTGTTTTTT
TRBJ2-1	-	TRBV7-2	-	CASSLVGSSYNEQFF	TGTGCCAGCAGCTTAGTCGGCTCAAGCTACAATGAGCAGTTCTTC
TRBJ1-1	few	TRBV6-5	TRBD1	CASRSRQGIAEAFF	TGTGCCAGCAGATCCCGACAGGGTATCGCTGAAGCTTTCTTT
TRBJ2-3	-	TRBV4-2	TRBD2	CASSRTILAGGGTDTQYF	TGTGCCAGCAGCCGCACCATACTAGCGGGAGGGGGCACAGATACGCAGTATTTT
TRBJ2-3	-	TRBV25-1	-	CASSENSYTQYF	TGTGCCAGCAGTGAAAACAGCTATACGCAGTATTTT
TRBJ2-5	-	TRBV30	-	CAWSPRVETQYF	TGTGCCTGGAGCCCCAGGGTAGAGACCCAGTACTTC
TRBJ1-1	-	TRBV10-3	-	CAISESLWGTEAFF	TGTGCCATCAGTGAGTCGCTTTGGGGGACTGAAGCTTTCTTT
TRBJ2-1	-	TRBV7-9	-	CASSPTSFLRLNEQFF	TGTGCCAGCAGCCCGACTAGTTTTCTTCGGTTGAATGAGCAGTTCTTC
TRBJ1-5	-	TRBV12-3/TRBV12-4	-	CASSLRNQPQHF	TGTGCCAGCAGTTTAAGGAATCAGCCCCAGCATTTT
TRBJ2-5	few	TRBV7-7	-	CASSLGLRGPQETQYF	TGTGCCAGCAGCTTAGGCTTGCGGGGGCCCCAAGAGACCCAGTACTTC
TRBJ1-6	-	TRBV5-1	-	CASSFDGGINNSPLHF	TGCGCCAGCAGCTTTGACGGCGGAATCAATAATTCACCCCTCCACTTT
TRBJ2-5	-	TRBV7-2	-	CASSFPNYPYRETQYF	TGTGCCAGCAGCTTCCCCAACTATCCGTACCGGGAGACCCAGTACTTC
TRBJ2-3	-	TRBV6-1	-	CASSEVARTQYF	TGTGCCAGCAGTGAAGTAGCCCGTACCCAGTATTTT
TRBJ2-5	-	TRBV7-3	-	CASSPTWGGLETQYF	TGTGCCAGCAGCCCGACGTGGGGGGGGCTAGAGACCCAGTACTTC
TRBJ1-3	-	TRBV18	TRBD1	CASSSGQGNTIYF	TGTGCCAGCTCATCGGGACAGGGAAACACCATATATTTT
TRBJ2-2	-	TRBV24-1	TRBD1	CATGTGVVTGELFF	TGTGCCACCGGGACAGGGGTTGTCACCGGGGAGCTGTTTTTT
TRBJ2-7	-	TRBV10-2	-	CASGLPLASTYEQYF	TGCGCCAGCGGCCTCCCCTTAGCGTCGACCTACGAGCAGTACTTC
TRBJ1-5	-	TRBV30	-	CAWAGLGNQPQHF	TGTGCCTGGGCCGGACTCGGCAATCAGCCCCAGCATTTT
TRBJ2-1	-	TRBV24-1	-	CATSDLRAEGANEQFF	TGTGCCACCAGTGATTTGCGGGCGGAGGGGGCCAATGAGCAGTTCTTC
TRBJ2-2	-	TRBV24-1	TRBD1	CATSDPGTGGNTGELFF	TGTGCCACCAGTGACCCCGGGACAGGGGGGAACACCGGGGAGCTGTTTTTT
TRBJ2-3	-	TRBV12-5	-	CASGLADRDTQYF	TGTGCTAGTGGTCTAGCAGACAGGGATACGCAGTATTTT
TRBJ2-3	-	TRBV29-1	-	CSARSKDTQYF	TGCAGCGCCCGAAGTAAAGATACGCAGTATTTT
TRBJ2-3	-	TRBV6-5	TRBD2	CASRTAGGNTDTQYF	TGTGCCAGCCGCACAGCGGGGGGGAACACAGATACGCAGTATTTT
TRBJ1-5	-	TRBV6-6	-	CASSPPGEPQHF	TGTGCCAGCAGTCCTCCGGGGGAGCCCCAGCATTTT
TRBJ2-7	-	TRBV4-3	-	CASSQDVFPLQVSYEQYF	TGCGCCAGCAGCCAAGATGTATTCCCCTTACAGGTCTCCTACGAGCAGTACTTC
TRBJ2-2	-	TRBV24-1	-	CATGSNTGELFF	TGTGCCACCGGCAGCAACACCGGGGAGCTGTTTTTT
TRBJ2-1	-	TRBV11-3	TRBD2	CASSQRTSSKDEQFF	TGTGCCAGCAGCCAACGGACTAGTTCCAAGGATGAGCAGTTCTTC
TRBJ2-1	-	TRBV7-9	TRBD2	CASSSGGSSGESYNEQFF	TGTGCCAGCAGCTCCGGGGGTTCTAGCGGTGAGTCCTACAATGAGCAGTTCTTC
TRBJ2-5	once	TRBV18	-	CASSLMVPRTQETQYF	TGTGCCAGCTCACTCATGGTACCCAGAACCCAAGAGACCCAGTACTTC
TRBJ1-1	-	TRBV7-9	-	CASSPAGGARNTEAFF	TGTGCCAGCAGCCCGGCCGGGGGGGCAAGAAACACTGAAGCTTTCTTT
TRBJ2-2	-	TRBV18	-	CASSPQGLVTGELFF	TGTGCCAGCTCACCACAGGGGCTCGTCACCGGGGAGCTGTTTTTT
TRBJ2-5	-	TRBV24-1	-	CATSDSRQDFQETQYF	TGTGCCACCAGTGACTCCAGACAGGACTTCCAAGAGACCCAGTACTTC
TRBJ1-4	once	TRBV5-1	TRBD1	CASSLAGTGRREEKKLFF	TGCGCCAGCAGCTTGGCCGGGACAGGGCGGCGGGAAGAGAAAAAACTGTTTTTT
TRBJ1-2	-	TRBV5-1	TRBD1	CASSTGQTYYGYTF	TGCGCCAGCAGCACGGGACAGACCTACTATGGCTACACCTTC
TRBJ2-1	-	TRBV3-1/TRBV3-2	-	CASQVGSNSEQFF	TGTGCCAGCCAAGTCGGGAGCAACAGTGAGCAGTTCTTC
TRBJ1-4	-	TRBV18	TRBD1	CASSPGQGFNEKLFF	TGTGCCAGCTCACCGGGACAGGGGTTTAATGAAAAACTGTTTTTT
TRBJ2-1	-	TRBV19	TRBD2	CASTSSGGRNEQFF	TGTGCCAGTACTTCTAGCGGCGGCCGGAATGAGCAGTTCTTC
TRBJ1-3	-	TRBV5-6	-	CASSLGPSGNTIYF	TGTGCCAGCAGCTTGGGCCCCTCTGGAAACACCATATATTTT
TRBJ1-2	-	TRBV6-2/TRBV6-3	-	CASSSESRGFYGYTF	TGTGCCAGCAGTTCCGAATCCAGGGGATTTTATGGCTACACCTTC
TRBJ1-2	-	TRBV12-3/TRBV12-4	TRBD1	CASSRQGLYGYTF	TGTGCCAGCAGTCGACAGGGCCTCTATGGCTACACCTTC
TRBJ2-7	-	TRBV12-3/TRBV12-4	-	CASSLDYFREQYF	TGTGCCAGCAGTCTGGACTACTTCCGGGAGCAGTACTTC
TRBJ2-5	once	TRBV7-9	TRBD2	CASSPGLAGVETQYF	TGTGCCAGCAGCCCCGGACTAGCGGGGGTAGAGACCCAGTACTTC
TRBJ1-2	-	TRBV13	-	CASSPVGENIYGYTF	TGTGCCAGCAGCCCCGTTGGGGAAAATATCTATGGCTACACCTTC
TRBJ2-5	-	TRBV10-3	-	CAISALGGQETQYF	TGTGCCATCAGTGCTCTGGGGGGACAAGAGACCCAGTACTTC
TRBJ1-6	-	TRBV18	-	CASSDTSGTRSYNSPLHF	TGTGCCAGCTCGGACACCTCGGGGACCCGCTCCTATAATTCACCCCTCCACTTT
TRBJ2-7	-	TRBV7-2	-	CASSSKQGRSYEQYF	TGTGCCAGCAGCTCGAAACAGGGGAGGTCCTACGAGCAGTACTTC
TRBJ2-1	once	TRBV5-1	-	CASSLGSTGYNEQFF	TGCGCCAGCAGCTTGGGGTCTACGGGGTACAATGAGCAGTTCTTC
TRBJ1-2	-	TRBV19	-	CASYGFNYGYTF	TGTGCCAGTTACGGTTTTAACTATGGCTACACCTTC
TRBJ2-5	-	TRBV27	-	CASSPRGRETQYF	TGTGCCAGCAGTCCCCGGGGGCGAGAGACCCAGTACTTC
TRBJ2-5	-	TRBV10-1	-	CASSESAGEVTQYF	TGCGCCAGCAGTGAGTCGGCAGGGGAGGTGACCCAGTACTTC
TRBJ2-7	-	TRBV14	-	CASSPGGVQGSYEQYF	TGTGCCAGCAGCCCAGGAGGGGTCCAGGGTTCCTACGAGCAGTACTTC
TRBJ1-4	-	TRBV5-1	-	CASSLLSGNEKLFF	TGCGCCAGCAGCCTTCTTTCGGGTAATGAAAAACTGTTTTTT
TRBJ2-3	-	TRBV20-1	-	CSARGGDTQYF	TGCAGTGCTAGGGGGGGAGATACGCAGTATTTT
TRBJ1-2	-	TRBV19	TRBD1	CASTTFRDRVKGGYTF	TGTGCCAGTACGACTTTTAGGGACAGGGTGAAAGGTGGCTACACCTTC
TRBJ1-2	-	TRBV29-1	-	CSVDPPPRNYGYTF	TGCAGCGTTGACCCTCCCCCCAGAAACTATGGCTACACCTTC
TRBJ1-6	large	TRBV20-1	TRBD1	CSASQGDGSPLHF	TGCAGTGCTAGTCAGGGGGATGGTTCACCCCTCCACTTT